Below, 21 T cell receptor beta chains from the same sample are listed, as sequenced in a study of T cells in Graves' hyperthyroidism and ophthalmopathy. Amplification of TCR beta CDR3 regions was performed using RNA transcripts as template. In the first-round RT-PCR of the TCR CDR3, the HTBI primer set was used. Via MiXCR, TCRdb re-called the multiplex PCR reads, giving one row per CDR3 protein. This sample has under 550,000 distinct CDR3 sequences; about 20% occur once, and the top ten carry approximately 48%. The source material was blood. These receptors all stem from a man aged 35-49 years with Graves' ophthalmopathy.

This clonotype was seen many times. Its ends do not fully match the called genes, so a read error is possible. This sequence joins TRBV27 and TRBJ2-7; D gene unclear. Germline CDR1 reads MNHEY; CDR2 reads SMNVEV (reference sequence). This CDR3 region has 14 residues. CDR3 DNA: TGTGCCAGCAGTTCCATCGCAGAAACCTACGGGCAGTACTTC. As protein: CASSSIAETYGQYF.

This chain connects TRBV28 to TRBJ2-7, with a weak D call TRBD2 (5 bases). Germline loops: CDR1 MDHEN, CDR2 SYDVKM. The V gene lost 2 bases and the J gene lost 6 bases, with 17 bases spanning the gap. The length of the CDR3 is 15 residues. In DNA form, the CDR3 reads TGTGCCAGCAGTTTAGAGGGCCTTCGGGAACGCGAGCAGTACTTC. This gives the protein CASSLEGLREREQYF.

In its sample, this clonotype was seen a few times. The CDR3, as DNA: TGTGCTGTCAGCGTTGGACAGGGTAACACCGGGGAGCTGTTTTTT. Its translation is CAVSVGQGNTGELFF. The chain links TRBV2 to TRBJ2-2, with TRBD1 matching 8 bases. This CDR3 is built from 15 residues. In germline, CDR1 is SNHLY, CDR2 FYNNEI. Drawing the rest from reference TRBV2 and TRBJ2-2, the complete variable domain is EPEVTQTPSHQVTQMGQEVILRCVPISNHLYFYWYRQILGQKVEFLVSFYNNEISEKSEIFDDQFSVERPDGSNFTLKIRSTKLEDSAMYFCAVSVGQGNTGELFFGEGSRLTVL.

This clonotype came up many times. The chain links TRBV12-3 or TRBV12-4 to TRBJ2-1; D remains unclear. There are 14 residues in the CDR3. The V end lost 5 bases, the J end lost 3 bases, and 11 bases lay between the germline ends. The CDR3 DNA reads TGTGCCAGCAGTCAGGAACCGGACTACAATGAGCAGTTCTTC. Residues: CASSQEPDYNEQFF.

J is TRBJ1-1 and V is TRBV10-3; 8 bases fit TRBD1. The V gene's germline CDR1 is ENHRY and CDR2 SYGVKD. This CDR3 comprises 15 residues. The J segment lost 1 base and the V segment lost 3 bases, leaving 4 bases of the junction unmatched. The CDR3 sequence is CAISDGTGTNTEAFF. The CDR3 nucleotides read TGTGCCATCAGTGACGGGACAGGCACGAACACTGAAGCTTTCTTT.

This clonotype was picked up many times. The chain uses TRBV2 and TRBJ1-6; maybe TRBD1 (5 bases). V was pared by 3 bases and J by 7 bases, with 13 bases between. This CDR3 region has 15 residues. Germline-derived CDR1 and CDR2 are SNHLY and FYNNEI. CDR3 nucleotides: TGTGCCAGCAGTGAGTACCAGGGCGCAAATTCACCCCTCCACTTT. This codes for CASSEYQGANSPLHF. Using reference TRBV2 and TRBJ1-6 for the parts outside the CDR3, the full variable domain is EPEVTQTPSHQVTQMGQEVILRCVPISNHLYFYWYRQILGQKVEFLVSFYNNEISEKSEIFDDQFSVERPDGSNFTLKIRSTKLEDSAMYFCASSEYQGANSPLHFGNGTRLTVT.

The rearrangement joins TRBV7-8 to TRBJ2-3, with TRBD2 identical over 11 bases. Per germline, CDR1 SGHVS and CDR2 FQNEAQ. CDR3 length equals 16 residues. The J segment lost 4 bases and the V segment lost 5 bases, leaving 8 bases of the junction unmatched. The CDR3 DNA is TGTGCCAGCAGCCACGTAGCGGGGGGGCCCCCAGATACGCAGTATTTT. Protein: CASSHVAGGPPDTQYF.

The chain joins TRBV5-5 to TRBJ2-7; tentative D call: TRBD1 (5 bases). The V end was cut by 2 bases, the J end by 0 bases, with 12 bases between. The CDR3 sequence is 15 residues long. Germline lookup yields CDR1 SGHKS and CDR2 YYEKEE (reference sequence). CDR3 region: CASSLNRMSSYEQYF. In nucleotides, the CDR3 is TGTGCCAGCAGCTTAAACAGGATGAGCTCCTACGAGCAGTACTTC.

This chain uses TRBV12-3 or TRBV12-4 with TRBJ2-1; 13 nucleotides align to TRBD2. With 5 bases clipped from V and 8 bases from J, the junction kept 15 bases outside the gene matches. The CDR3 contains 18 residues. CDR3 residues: CASSPLIRTSGRGHEQFF. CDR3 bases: TGTGCCAGCAGTCCCCTCATCCGGACTAGCGGGAGAGGGCATGAGCAGTTCTTC.

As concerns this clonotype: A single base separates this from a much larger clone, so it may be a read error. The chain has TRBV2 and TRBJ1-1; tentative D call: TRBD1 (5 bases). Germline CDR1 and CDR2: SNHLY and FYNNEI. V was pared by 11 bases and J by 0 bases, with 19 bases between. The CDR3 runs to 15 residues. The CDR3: CAGIIGGGMNTEAFF. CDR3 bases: TGTGCCGGCATCATAGGCGGGGGGATGAACACTGAAGCTTTCTTT.

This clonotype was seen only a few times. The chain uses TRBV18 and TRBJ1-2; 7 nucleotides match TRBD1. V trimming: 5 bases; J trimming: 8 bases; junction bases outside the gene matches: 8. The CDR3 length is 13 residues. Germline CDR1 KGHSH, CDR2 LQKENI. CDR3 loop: CASSGLGQSGYTF. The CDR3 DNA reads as TGTGCCAGCTCAGGCTTGGGACAGTCGGGCTACACCTTC.

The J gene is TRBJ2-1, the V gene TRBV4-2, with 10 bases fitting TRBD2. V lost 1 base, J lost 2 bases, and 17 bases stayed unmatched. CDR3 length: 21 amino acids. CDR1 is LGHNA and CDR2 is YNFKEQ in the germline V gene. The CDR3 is CASSQGIILAGSSSTYNEQFF. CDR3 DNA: TGTGCCAGCAGCCAAGGAATAATACTAGCGGGATCAAGTTCAACCTACAATGAGCAGTTCTTC.

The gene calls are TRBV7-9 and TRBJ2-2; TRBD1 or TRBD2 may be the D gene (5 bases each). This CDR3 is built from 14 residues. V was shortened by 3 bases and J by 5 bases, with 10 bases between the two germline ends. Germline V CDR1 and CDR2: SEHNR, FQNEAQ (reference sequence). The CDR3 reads CASSLPEGTGELFF. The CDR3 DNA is TGTGCCAGCAGCTTGCCTGAGGGGACCGGGGAGCTGTTTTTT.

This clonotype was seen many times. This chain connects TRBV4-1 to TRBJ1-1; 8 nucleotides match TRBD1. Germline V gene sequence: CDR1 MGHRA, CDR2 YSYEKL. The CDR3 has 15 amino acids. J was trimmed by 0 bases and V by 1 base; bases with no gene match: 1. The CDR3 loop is CASSQGQGLNTEAFF. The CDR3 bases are TGCGCCAGCAGCCAAGGACAGGGGCTGAACACTGAAGCTTTCTTT.

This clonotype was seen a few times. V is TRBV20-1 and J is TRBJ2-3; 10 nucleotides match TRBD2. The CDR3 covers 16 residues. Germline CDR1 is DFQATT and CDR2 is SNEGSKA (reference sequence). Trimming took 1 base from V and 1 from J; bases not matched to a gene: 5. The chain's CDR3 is CSARGTSGVGTDTQYF. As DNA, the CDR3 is TGCAGTGCTAGAGGTACTAGCGGGGTTGGCACAGATACGCAGTATTTT.

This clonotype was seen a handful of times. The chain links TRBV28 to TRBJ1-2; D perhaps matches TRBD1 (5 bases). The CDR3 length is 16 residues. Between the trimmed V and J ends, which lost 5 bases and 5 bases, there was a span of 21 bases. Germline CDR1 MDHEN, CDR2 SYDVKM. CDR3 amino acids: CASSPIGQQALYGYTF. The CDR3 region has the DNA TGTGCCAGCAGTCCCATAGGGCAACAGGCACTATATGGCTACACCTTC.

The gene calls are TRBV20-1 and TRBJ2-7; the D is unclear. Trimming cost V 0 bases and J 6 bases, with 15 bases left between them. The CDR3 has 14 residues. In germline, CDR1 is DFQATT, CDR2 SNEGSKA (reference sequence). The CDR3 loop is CSARDFGPTIEQYF. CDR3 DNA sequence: TGCAGTGCTAGAGATTTTGGACCCACCATCGAGCAGTACTTC.

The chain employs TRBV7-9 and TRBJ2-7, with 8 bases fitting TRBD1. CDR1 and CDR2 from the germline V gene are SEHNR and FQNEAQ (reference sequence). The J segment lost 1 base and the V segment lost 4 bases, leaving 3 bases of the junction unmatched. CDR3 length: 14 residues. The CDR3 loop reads CASSSDRESYEQYF. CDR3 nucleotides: TGTGCCAGCAGCTCGGACAGGGAATCCTACGAGCAGTACTTC. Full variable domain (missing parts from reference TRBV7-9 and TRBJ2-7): DTGVSQNPRHKITKRGQNVTFRCDPISEHNRLYWYRQTLGQGPEFLTYFQNEAQLEKSRLLSDRFSAERPKGSFSTLEIQRTEQGDSAMYLCASSSDRESYEQYFGPGTRLTVT.

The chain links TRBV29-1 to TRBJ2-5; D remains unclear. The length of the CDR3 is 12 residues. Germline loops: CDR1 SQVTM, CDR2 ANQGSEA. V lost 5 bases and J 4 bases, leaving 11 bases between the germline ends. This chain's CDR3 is CSVTPTGETQYF. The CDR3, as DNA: TGCAGCGTTACGCCCACCGGAGAGACCCAGTACTTC. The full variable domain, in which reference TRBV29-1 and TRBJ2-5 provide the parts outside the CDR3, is SAVISQKPSRDICQRGTSLTIQCQVDSQVTMMFWYRQQPGQSLTLIATANQGSEATYESGFVIDKFPISRPNLTFSTLTVSNMSPEDSSIYLCSVTPTGETQYFGPGTRLLVL.

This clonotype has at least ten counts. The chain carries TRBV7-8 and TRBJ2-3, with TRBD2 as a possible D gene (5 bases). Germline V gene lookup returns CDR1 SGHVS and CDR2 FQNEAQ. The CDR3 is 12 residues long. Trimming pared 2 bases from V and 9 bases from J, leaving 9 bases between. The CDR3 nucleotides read TGTGCCAGCAGCTTAAGGTCGGGAACGCAGTATTTT. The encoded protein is CASSLRSGTQYF. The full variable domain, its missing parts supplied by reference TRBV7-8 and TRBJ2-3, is GAGVSQSPRYKVAKRGQDVALRCDPISGHVSLFWYQQALGQGPEFLTYFQNEAQLDKSGLPSDRFFAERPEGSVSTLKIQRTQQEDSAVYLCASSLRSGTQYFGPGTRLTVL.

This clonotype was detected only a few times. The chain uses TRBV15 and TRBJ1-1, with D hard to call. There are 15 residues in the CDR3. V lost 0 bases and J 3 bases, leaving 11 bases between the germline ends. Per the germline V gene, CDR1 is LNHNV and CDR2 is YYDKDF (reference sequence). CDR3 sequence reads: CATSRDQRKYTEAFF. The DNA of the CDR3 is TGTGCCACCAGCAGAGATCAACGGAAATACACTGAAGCTTTCTTT.